Sequencing of this T cell receptor (beta chain) was carried out in a study of blood T cell repertoires in COVID-19. CDR3 size: 14 residues. J lost 5 bases, V lost 1 base, and 3 bases had no gene match. Germline V gene lookup returns CDR1 SEHNR and CDR2 FQNEAQ (reference sequence). The table came from immunoSEQ multiplex PCR; TCRdb's copy has only in-frame clones and leaves some out. The sample has over 200,000 clones; 75% to 90% are singletons. V and J are TRBV7-9 and TRBJ2-5; TRBD2 matches at 8 bases. This TCR was recovered from a human donor in a cohort sampled during active COVID-19. The sequenced sample consisted of peripheral blood. In DNA, the CDR3 is TGTGCCAGCAGCTTAGTTGGCGGGGGGGAGACCCAGTACTTC. It is translated as CASSLVGGGETQYF. Full variable domain (remainder filled in from reference TRBV7-9 and TRBJ2-5): DTGVSQNPRHKITKRGQNVTFRCDPISEHNRLYWYRQTLGQGPEFLTYFQNEAQLEKSRLLSDRFSAERPKGSFSTLEIQRTEQGDSAMYLCASSLVGGGETQYFGPGTRLLVL.